Listed here are 10 T cell receptor beta chains from one sample, sequenced in a study of blood T cell repertoires in COVID-19. Sequencing was performed with immunoSEQ multiplex PCR; in TCRdb, only in-frame clones are kept and a portion is missing. The sample includes 310,000 or so clones, approximately 91% seen only once; the top ten take around 11%. Sequenced: peripheral blood. The receptors were sampled from a woman in her twenties or thirties with COVID-19, enrolled during active disease.

This clone was seen a single time. The chain joins TRBV7-3 to TRBJ1-4; TRBD1 might be the D (6 bases). V lost 4 bases and J 4 bases, leaving 13 bases between the germline ends. The CDR3 has 15 residues. Germline assignment: CDR1 SGHTA and CDR2 FQGTGA. CDR3 residues: CASSSRTAINEKLFF. In DNA, the CDR3 is TGTGCCAGCAGCTCACGGACAGCCATTAATGAAAAACTGTTTTTT.

The genes are TRBV7-3 and TRBJ1-1; D remains ambiguous. Germline CDR1 SGHTA, CDR2 FQGTGA. The V gene lost 6 bases and the J gene lost 1 base, with 9 bases spanning the gap. This CDR3 region has 13 residues. CDR3 region: CASSQVSNTEAFF. CDR3 nucleotides: TGTGCCAGCAGTCAGGTGTCGAACACTGAAGCTTTCTTT.

This rearrangement joins TRBV5-4 to TRBJ1-2; 9 bases are shared with TRBD1. Germline assignment: CDR1 SGHNT and CDR2 YYREEE (reference sequence). CDR3 length: 14 residues. Germline trimming cut 4 bases from V and 4 bases from J; bases unmatched to any gene: 5. This CDR3 is CASSQDRGGYGYTF. The CDR3 bases are TGTGCCAGCAGCCAGGACAGGGGAGGCTATGGCTACACCTTC.

V gene TRBV19 combines with J gene TRBJ1-2; 8 nucleotides align to TRBD1. The CDR3 has 14 residues. The V segment lost 5 bases and the J segment 4 bases; nucleotides outside the gene matches: 6. Germline V gives CDR1 LNHDA, CDR2 SQIVND (reference sequence). The DNA of the CDR3 is TGTGCCAGTAGTCAACAGGGGGAACGCTATGGCTACACCTTC. Translating gives CASSQQGERYGYTF.

The rearrangement uses TRBV3-1 (or the pseudogene TRBV3-2) and TRBJ1-5; the D gene is possibly TRBD1 (5 bases). V was cut by 2 bases and J by 2 bases, with 10 bases left in between. The germline V gene has CDR1 LGHDT and CDR2 YNNKEL (reference sequence). The CDR3 has 15 amino acids. The CDR3 DNA sequence: TGTGCCAGCAGCCAAAAGGGGTTAGGCAATCAGCCCCAGCATTTT. Amino acid sequence: CASSQKGLGNQPQHF.

The V and J genes are TRBV5-5 and TRBJ2-1; 10 bases align to TRBD2. Germline CDR1 SGHKS, CDR2 YYEKEE (reference sequence). The CDR3 length is 12 residues. J was trimmed by 13 bases and V by 3 bases; bases with no gene match: 4. CDR3 loop: CASSSGLALQFF. The CDR3 DNA sequence: TGTGCCAGCAGCTCGGGACTAGCGCTCCAGTTCTTC.

The chain uses TRBV10-1 and TRBJ1-6, with TRBD1 matching over 11 bases. The CDR3 contains 14 residues. Per the germline V gene, CDR1 is WNHNN and CDR2 is SYGVQD (reference sequence). Unmatched junction bases numbered 2, after V lost 4 bases and J lost 9 bases. The CDR3 DNA reads as TGCGCCAGCAGTGCGGGACAGGGGGTTTCACCCCTCCACTTT. Translating gives CASSAGQGVSPLHF.

This chain links TRBV6-6 with TRBJ2-2, with D perhaps TRBD1 (7 bases). CDR1 is MNHNY, CDR2 SVGAGI, per germline (reference sequence). This CDR3 is built from 17 residues. V lost 5 bases, J lost 5 bases, and 21 bases lay in between. The CDR3 is CASSPNRGAEGTGELFF. The CDR3 DNA reads as TGTGCCAGCAGTCCTAACAGGGGCGCGGAGGGGACCGGGGAGCTGTTTTTT.

V is TRBV5-6 and J is TRBJ2-7, with TRBD1 matching 10 bases. V shed 4 bases, J shed 5 bases, and the junction held 6 bases outside the gene matches. The CDR3 runs to 14 residues. Germline loops: CDR1 SGHDT, CDR2 YYEEEE. The CDR3 nucleotides are TGTGCCAGCAGCCAGGGACAGGGGATCCACGAGCAGTACTTC. Translation gives CASSQGQGIHEQYF.

This chain joins TRBV9 and TRBJ2-7, with 9 bases matching TRBD2. CDR1 is SGDLS and CDR2 is YYNGEE in the germline V gene. This CDR3 is built from 16 residues. J was trimmed by 7 bases and V by 4 bases; bases with no gene match: 15. CDR3 DNA sequence: TGTGCCAGCAGCCCCCGCGGTGCGGGAGGGACTTGGGAGCAGTACTTC. Protein product: CASSPRGAGGTWEQYF.